The 3 T cell receptor beta chains below were found in one sample sequenced in a study of cytomegalovirus exposure and HLA in healthy donors. The PCR made use of 60 Vbeta and 13 Jbeta primers. TCRdb's table, derived via immunoSEQ multiplex PCR, lists solely in-frame clones and lacks some. The table records 150,000 to 200,000 clones, around 79% of them present only once. Source material: PBMCs. These receptors were obtained from a woman between 50 and 59 years old in good health and CMV-seronegative.

The rearrangement uses TRBV5-6 and TRBJ1-2; 11 nucleotides match TRBD1. The V segment lost 4 bases and the J segment 6 bases; nucleotides outside the gene matches: 11. Germline CDR1 and CDR2: SGHDT and YYEEEE. The CDR3 is 16 residues long. The CDR3 nucleotides are TGTGCCAGCAGCCCCGGACAGGGGGCGCAGCTTAATGGCTACACCTTC. It encodes CASSPGQGAQLNGYTF.

The chain carries TRBV5-1 and TRBJ2-5; 8 bases fit TRBD2. Per the germline V gene, CDR1 is SGHRS and CDR2 is YFSETQ. The CDR3 spans 16 residues. With 4 bases clipped from V and 4 bases from J, the junction kept 12 bases outside the gene matches. The CDR3 is CASSLLVGGAGETQYF. The CDR3 region has the DNA TGCGCCAGCAGCCTCCTCGTCGGGGGGGCCGGAGAGACCCAGTACTTC.

This clone was observed a handful of times. Other DNA sequences within the sample encode an identical CDR3. CDR3 in amino acids: CASSFTGGPGAIDEQYF. CDR3 in DNA: TGTGCCAGCAGTTTTACGGGGGGGCCAGGGGCCATAGACGAGCAGTACTTC. The V and J genes are TRBV27 and TRBJ2-7; 8 positions match TRBD2. The CDR3 spans 17 residues. Germline V gene data show CDR1 as MNHEY and CDR2 as SMNVEV (reference sequence). The V segment lost 3 bases and the J segment 5 bases; nucleotides outside the gene matches: 15.